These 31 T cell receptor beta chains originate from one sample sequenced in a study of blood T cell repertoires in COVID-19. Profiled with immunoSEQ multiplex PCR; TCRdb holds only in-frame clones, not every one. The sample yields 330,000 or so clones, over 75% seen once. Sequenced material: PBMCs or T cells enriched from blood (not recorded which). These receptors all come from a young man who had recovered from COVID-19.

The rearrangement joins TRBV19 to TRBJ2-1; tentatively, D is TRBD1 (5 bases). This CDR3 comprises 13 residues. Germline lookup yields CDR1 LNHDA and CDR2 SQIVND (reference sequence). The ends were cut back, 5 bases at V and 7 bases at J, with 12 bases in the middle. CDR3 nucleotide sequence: TGTGCCAGTAGTGTGGACATCCCTAATGAGCAGTTCTTC. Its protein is CASSVDIPNEQFF.

CDR3 bases: TGTGCCAGCAGTTTATCCCGGAACACCGGGGAGCTGTTTTTT. This gives the protein CASSLSRNTGELFF. This chain joins TRBV27 and TRBJ2-2; the D is unclear. The V end was cut by 0 bases, the J end by 1 base, with 3 bases between. CDR3 size: 14 residues. Germline CDR1 reads MNHEY; CDR2 reads SMNVEV (reference sequence).

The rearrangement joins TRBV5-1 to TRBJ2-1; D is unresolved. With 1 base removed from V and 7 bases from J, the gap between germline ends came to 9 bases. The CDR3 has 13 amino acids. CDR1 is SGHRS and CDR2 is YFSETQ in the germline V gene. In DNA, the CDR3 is TGCGCCAGCAGCTTGTTCGCCGGTAATGAGCAGTTCTTC. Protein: CASSLFAGNEQFF.

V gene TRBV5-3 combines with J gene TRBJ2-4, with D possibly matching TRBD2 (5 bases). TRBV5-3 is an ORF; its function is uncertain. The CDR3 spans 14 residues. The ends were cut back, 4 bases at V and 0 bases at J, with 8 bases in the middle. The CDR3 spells CARSPGLAKNIQYF. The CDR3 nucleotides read TGTGCCAGAAGCCCGGGATTAGCCAAAAACATTCAGTACTTC.

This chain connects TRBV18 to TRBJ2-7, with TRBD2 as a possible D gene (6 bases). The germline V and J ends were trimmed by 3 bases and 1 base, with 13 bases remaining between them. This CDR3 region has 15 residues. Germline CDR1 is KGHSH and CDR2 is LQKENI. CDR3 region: CASSPAQGGSYEQYF. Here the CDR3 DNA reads TGTGCCAGCTCACCCGCCCAGGGAGGATCCTACGAGCAGTACTTC. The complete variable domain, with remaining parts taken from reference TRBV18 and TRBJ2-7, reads NAGVMQNPRHLVRRRGQEARLRCSPMKGHSHVYWYRQLPEEGLKFMVYLQKENIIDESGMPKERFSAEFPKEGPSILRIQQVVRGDSAAYFCASSPAQGGSYEQYFGPGTRLTVT.

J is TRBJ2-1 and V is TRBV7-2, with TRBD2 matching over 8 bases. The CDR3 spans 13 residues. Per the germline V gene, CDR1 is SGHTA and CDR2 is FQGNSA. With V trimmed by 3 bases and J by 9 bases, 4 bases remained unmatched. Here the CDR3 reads CASSLRGVGEQFF. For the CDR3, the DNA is TGTGCCAGCAGCTTGCGGGGGGTCGGTGAGCAGTTCTTC.

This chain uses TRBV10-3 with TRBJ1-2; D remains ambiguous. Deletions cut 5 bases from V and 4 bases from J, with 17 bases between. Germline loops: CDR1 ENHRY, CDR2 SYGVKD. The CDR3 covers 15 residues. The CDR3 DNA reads TGTGCCATCAGTATAGCGACACCGCTGGGCTATGGCTACACCTTC. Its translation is CAISIATPLGYGYTF.

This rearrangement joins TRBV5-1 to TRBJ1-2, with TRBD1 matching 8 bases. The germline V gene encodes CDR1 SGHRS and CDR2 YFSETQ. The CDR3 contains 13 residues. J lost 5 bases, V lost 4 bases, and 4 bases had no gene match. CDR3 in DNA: TGCGCCAGCAGCCAGGGGGCGGGGTATGGCTACACCTTC. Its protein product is CASSQGAGYGYTF.

The CDR3 DNA is TGCGCCAGCAGCTTGGATTATGGCCCCGGGGAGCTGTTTTTT. Encoded protein: CASSLDYGPGELFF. This chain uses TRBV5-1 with TRBJ2-2; D uncertain. Germline CDR1 is SGHRS and CDR2 is YFSETQ. The CDR3 runs to 14 residues. V lost 0 bases and J 6 bases, leaving 9 bases between the germline ends.

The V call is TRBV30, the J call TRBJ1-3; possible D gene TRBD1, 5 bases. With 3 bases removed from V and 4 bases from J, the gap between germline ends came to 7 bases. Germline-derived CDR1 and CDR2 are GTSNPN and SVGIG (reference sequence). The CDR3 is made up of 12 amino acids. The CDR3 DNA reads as TGTGCCTGGAGCCGACAGGGAAACACCATATATTTT. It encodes CAWSRQGNTIYF.

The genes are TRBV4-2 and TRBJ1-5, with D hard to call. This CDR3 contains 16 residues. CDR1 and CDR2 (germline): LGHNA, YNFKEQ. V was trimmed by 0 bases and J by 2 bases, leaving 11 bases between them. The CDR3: CASSQDQGRRNQPQHF. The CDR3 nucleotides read TGTGCCAGCAGCCAAGATCAAGGGAGGCGCAATCAGCCCCAGCATTTT.

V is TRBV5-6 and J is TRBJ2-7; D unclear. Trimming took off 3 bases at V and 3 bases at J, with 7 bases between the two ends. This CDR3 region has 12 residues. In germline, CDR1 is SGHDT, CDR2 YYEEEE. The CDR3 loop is CASSYQDYEQYF. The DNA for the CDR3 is TGTGCCAGCAGCTACCAGGACTACGAGCAGTACTTC.

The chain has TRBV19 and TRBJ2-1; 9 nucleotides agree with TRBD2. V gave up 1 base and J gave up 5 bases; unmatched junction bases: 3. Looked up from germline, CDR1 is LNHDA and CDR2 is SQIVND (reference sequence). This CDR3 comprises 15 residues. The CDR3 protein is CASSIGLAVNNEQFF. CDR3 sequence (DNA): TGTGCCAGTAGTATAGGACTAGCGGTTAACAATGAGCAGTTCTTC.

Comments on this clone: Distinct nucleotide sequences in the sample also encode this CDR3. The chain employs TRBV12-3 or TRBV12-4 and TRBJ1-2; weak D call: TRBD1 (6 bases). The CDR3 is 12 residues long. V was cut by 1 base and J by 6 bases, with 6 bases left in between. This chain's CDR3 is CASSLEGDGYTF. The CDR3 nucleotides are TGTGCCAGCAGTTTAGAGGGGGATGGCTACACCTTC.

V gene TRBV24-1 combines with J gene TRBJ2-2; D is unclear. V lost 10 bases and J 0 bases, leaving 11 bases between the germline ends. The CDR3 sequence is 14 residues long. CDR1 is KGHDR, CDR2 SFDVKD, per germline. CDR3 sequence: CATTDRANTGELFF. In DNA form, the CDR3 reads TGTGCCACAACAGACCGCGCGAACACCGGGGAGCTGTTTTTT.

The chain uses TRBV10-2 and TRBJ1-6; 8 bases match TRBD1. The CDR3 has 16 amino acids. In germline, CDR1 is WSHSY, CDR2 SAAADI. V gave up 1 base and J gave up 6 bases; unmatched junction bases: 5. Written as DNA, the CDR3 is TGCGCCAGCAGTGAGTTCAGGGGGCTTAGTAATTCACCCCTCCACTTT. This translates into CASSEFRGLSNSPLHF.

The CDR3 sequence is CASSARTGHGTGELFF. The CDR3 DNA is TGTGCCAGCAGTGCTCGGACAGGGCACGGCACCGGGGAGCTGTTTTTT. This sequence joins TRBV6-4 and TRBJ2-2, with TRBD1 matching 8 bases. V gave up 4 bases and J gave up 4 bases; unmatched junction bases: 8. The germline gives CDR1 MRHNA, CDR2 SNTAGT. This CDR3 has 16 residues.

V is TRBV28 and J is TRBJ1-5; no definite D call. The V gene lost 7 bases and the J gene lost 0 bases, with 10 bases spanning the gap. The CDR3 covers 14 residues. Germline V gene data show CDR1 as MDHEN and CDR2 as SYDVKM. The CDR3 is CASMGANSNQPQHF. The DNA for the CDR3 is TGTGCCAGCATGGGAGCAAATAGCAATCAGCCCCAGCATTTT.

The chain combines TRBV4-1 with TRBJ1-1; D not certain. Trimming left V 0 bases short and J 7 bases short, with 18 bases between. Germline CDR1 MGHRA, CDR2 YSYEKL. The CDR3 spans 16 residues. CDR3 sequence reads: CASSQDPSTYLLEAFF. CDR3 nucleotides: TGCGCCAGCAGCCAAGATCCCTCTACCTACCTACTTGAAGCTTTCTTT.

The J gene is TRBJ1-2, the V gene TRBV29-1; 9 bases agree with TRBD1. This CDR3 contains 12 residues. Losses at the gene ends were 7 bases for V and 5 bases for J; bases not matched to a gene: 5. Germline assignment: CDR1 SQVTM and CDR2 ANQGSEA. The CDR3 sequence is CSALGQGYGYTF. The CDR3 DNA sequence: TGCAGCGCCCTGGGACAGGGTTATGGCTACACCTTC.

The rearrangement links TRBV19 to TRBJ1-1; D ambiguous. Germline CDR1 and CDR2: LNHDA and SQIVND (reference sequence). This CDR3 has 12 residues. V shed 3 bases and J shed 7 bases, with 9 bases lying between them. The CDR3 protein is CASSISDHEAFF. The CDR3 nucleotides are TGTGCCAGTAGTATTAGCGACCATGAAGCTTTCTTT.

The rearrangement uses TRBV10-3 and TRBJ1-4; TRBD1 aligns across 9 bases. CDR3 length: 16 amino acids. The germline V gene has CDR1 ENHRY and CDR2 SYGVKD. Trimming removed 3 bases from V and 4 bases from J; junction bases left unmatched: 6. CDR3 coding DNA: TGTGCCATCAGTGACATCCGGACAGGGGATAATGAAAAACTGTTTTTT. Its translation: CAISDIRTGDNEKLFF.

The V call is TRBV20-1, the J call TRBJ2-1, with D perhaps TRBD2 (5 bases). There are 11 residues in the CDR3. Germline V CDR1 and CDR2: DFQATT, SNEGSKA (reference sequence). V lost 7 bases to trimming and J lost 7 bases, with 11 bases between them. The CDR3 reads CSVTRGNEQFF. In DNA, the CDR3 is TGCAGTGTGACCCGAGGGAATGAGCAGTTCTTC.

The CDR3, as DNA: TGTGCCAGCAGATATAGCGGGGGGGCCTCCACCGGGGAGCTGTTTTTT. Its translation: CASRYSGGASTGELFF. This chain links TRBV13 with TRBJ2-2, with 11 bases aligning to TRBD2. V dropped 6 bases and J dropped 4; count of bases not matched to a gene: 7. Germline V CDR1 and CDR2: PRHDT, FYEKMQ (reference sequence). The CDR3 runs 16 residues.

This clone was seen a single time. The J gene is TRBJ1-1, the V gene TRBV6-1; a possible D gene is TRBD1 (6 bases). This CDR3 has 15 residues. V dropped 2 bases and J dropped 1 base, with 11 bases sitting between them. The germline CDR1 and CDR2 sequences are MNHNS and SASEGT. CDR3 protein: CASSEILGGNTEAFF. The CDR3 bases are TGTGCCAGCAGTGAAATTTTAGGGGGGAACACTGAAGCTTTCTTT.

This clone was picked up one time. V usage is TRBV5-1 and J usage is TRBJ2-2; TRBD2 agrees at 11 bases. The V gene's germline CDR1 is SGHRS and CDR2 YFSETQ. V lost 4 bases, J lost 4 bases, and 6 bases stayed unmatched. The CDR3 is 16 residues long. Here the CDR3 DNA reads TGCGCCAGCAGCCCCGGACTAGCGGGTGCCACCGGGGAGCTGTTTTTT. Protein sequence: CASSPGLAGATGELFF.

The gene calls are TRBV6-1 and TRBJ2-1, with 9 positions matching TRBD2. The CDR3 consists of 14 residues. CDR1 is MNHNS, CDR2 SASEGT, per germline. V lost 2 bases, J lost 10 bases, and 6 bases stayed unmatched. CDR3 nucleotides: TGTGCCAGCAGTGAACCGGGACTAGCAGAAGAGCAGTTCTTC. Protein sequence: CASSEPGLAEEQFF.

The CDR3 coding sequence is TGTGCCAGCAGTGATGGACAGGGGGCTATCTACGAGCAGTACTTC. Encoded protein: CASSDGQGAIYEQYF. The chain couples TRBV6-1 to TRBJ2-7, with 11 bases aligning to TRBD1. This CDR3 is built from 15 residues. The V and J ends lost 3 bases and 3 bases, in that order; junction bases with no gene match: 4. CDR1 is MNHNS, CDR2 SASEGT, per germline.

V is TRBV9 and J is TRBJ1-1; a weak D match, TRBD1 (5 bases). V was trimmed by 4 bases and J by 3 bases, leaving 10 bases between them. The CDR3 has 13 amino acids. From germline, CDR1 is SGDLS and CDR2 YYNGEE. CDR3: CASSSGIDTEAFF. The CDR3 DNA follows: TGTGCCAGCAGCTCAGGGATAGACACTGAAGCTTTCTTT.

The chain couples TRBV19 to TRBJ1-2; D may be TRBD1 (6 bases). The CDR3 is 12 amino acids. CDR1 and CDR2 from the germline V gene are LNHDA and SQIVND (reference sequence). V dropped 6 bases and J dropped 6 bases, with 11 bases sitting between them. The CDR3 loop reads CASRTGSNGYTF. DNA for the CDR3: TGTGCCAGTAGGACAGGTTCGAATGGCTACACCTTC.

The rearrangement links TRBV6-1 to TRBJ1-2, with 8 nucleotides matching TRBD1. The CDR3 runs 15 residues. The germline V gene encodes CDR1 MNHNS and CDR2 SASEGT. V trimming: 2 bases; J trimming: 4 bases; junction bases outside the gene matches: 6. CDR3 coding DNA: TGTGCCAGCAGTGAAAGGGACAGGAGACTCTATGGCTACACCTTC. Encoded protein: CASSERDRRLYGYTF.